This T cell receptor (beta chain) is from a study of T cell changes during pregnancy in multiple sclerosis. Generated by immunoSEQ multiplex PCR, the TCRdb table keeps only in-frame clones and is missing some. Of approximately 61,000 clones listed, about 88% are singletons. The germline CDR1 and CDR2 sequences are SGHNT and YYREEE (reference sequence). The V gene lost 3 bases and the J gene lost 3 bases, with 16 bases spanning the gap. CDR3 size: 15 residues. This chain joins TRBV5-4 and TRBJ2-7, with D maybe TRBD1 (6 bases). The sample consisted of peripheral blood, taken in the first trimester of pregnancy. This receptor was identified in a female donor in good health, enrolled as a control in a pregnancy study. CDR3 sequence reads: CASSSSKRDIYEQYF. The CDR3 nucleotides read TGTGCCAGCAGCTCATCAAAAAGGGACATCTACGAGCAGTACTTC.